Below, 24 T cell receptor beta chains from the same sample are listed, as sequenced in a study of T cell clones after liver transplantation. Sequencing was performed with immunoSEQ multiplex PCR; in TCRdb, only in-frame clones are kept and a portion is missing. The sample lists about 76,000 clones, roughly 85% seen once, with roughly 2.8% in the top ten. The source was CD4+ T cells from blood, collected at the 22-month timepoint. Receptors were obtained from a human patient who received a liver transplant. Part of the T cells may come from the graft donor.

The J gene is TRBJ2-1, the V gene TRBV4-3; 13 bases are a match to TRBD2. Germline CDR1 LGHNA, CDR2 YSLEER. Unmatched junction bases numbered 5, after V lost 0 bases and J lost 3 bases. This CDR3 region has 18 residues. This CDR3 is CASSQDGLAGVSYNEQFF. For the CDR3, the DNA is TGCGCCAGCAGCCAAGACGGACTAGCGGGAGTAAGCTACAATGAGCAGTTCTTC.

This rearrangement joins TRBV5-1 to TRBJ1-2, with D possibly being TRBD1 (5 bases). The CDR3 is 14 residues long. Germline V gene sequence: CDR1 SGHRS, CDR2 YFSETQ. Trimming removed 4 bases at V and 8 bases at J, with 18 bases between. Here the CDR3 DNA reads TGCGCCAGCAGCGACGGGGGAGCCCATTTAGGCTACACCTTC. This gives the protein CASSDGGAHLGYTF.

This clone was counted only a few times. CDR3 amino acids: CASSSPDTYQETQYF. For the CDR3, the DNA is TGTGCCAGCAGCTCGCCCGACACGTACCAAGAGACCCAGTACTTC. V gene TRBV7-2 combines with J gene TRBJ2-5; D is undetermined. Germline V CDR1 and CDR2: SGHTA, FQGNSA. Trimming removed 4 bases at V and 0 bases at J, with 12 bases between. The CDR3 loop spans 15 amino acids.

This chain uses TRBV6-6 with TRBJ2-1, with D unclear. The CDR3 totals 12 residues. The germline V and J ends were trimmed by 0 bases and 7 bases, with 4 bases remaining between them. CDR1 and CDR2 (germline): MNHNY, SVGAGI (reference sequence). CDR3 residues: CASSYSRNEQFF. The CDR3, as DNA: TGTGCCAGCAGTTACTCGAGAAATGAGCAGTTCTTC.

In its sample, this clone was seen once. The J gene is TRBJ2-3, the V gene TRBV13, with 11 nucleotides matching TRBD2. The CDR3 loop spans 15 amino acids. V was pared by 10 bases and J by 5 bases, with 11 bases of the junction left unmatched. Germline V CDR1 and CDR2: PRHDT, FYEKMQ (reference sequence). This CDR3 is CATASSGGAKDTQYF. In DNA form, the CDR3 reads TGTGCCACAGCCAGTAGCGGGGGGGCAAAAGATACGCAGTATTTT. Variable domain in full (rest from reference TRBV13 and TRBJ2-3): AAGVIQSPRHLIKEKRETATLKCYPIPRHDTVYWYQQGPGQDPQFLISFYEKMQSDKGSIPDRFSAQQFSDYHSELNMSSLELGDSALYFCATASSGGAKDTQYFGPGTRLTVL.

The rearrangement uses TRBV27 and TRBJ1-1; D remains unclear. The germline V gene encodes CDR1 MNHEY and CDR2 SMNVEV (reference sequence). V was cut by 6 bases and J by 6 bases, with 11 bases left in between. The CDR3 is 12 residues long. CDR3 in DNA: TGTGCCAGCAGCAACCCCGGCGCTGAAGCTTTCTTT. It codes for CASSNPGAEAFF.

This clone turned up a few times. V is TRBV28 and J is TRBJ2-7; 13 bases align to TRBD2. The V gene end was trimmed by 3 bases and the J gene end by 2 bases; junction bases not matched to a gene: 4. CDR3 length: 16 amino acids. CDR1 is MDHEN, CDR2 SYDVKM, per germline. The CDR3 spells CASSLIGLAGAYEQYF. CDR3 DNA sequence: TGTGCCAGCAGTTTGATCGGACTAGCGGGGGCCTACGAGCAGTACTTC.

The chain links TRBV29-1 to TRBJ2-1; possibly TRBD1 for D (6 bases). The length of the CDR3 is 15 residues. Germline CDR1 reads SQVTM; CDR2 reads ANQGSEA. Between the trimmed V and J ends, which lost 4 bases and 2 bases, there was a span of 15 bases. CDR3 bases: TGCAGCGTTGCAAAACAGGGACCCCCCTACAATGAGCAGTTCTTC. Amino acids: CSVAKQGPPYNEQFF.

The chain employs TRBV9 and TRBJ2-3, with TRBD2 matching 15 bases. The CDR3 contains 19 residues. Germline V gives CDR1 SGDLS, CDR2 YYNGEE. The ends lost 0 bases at V and 6 bases at J; junction bases unmatched: 11. DNA of the CDR3: TGTGCCAGCAGCGTAGGAATGGGACTAGCGGGGGGCCAATGGGATACGCAGTATTTT. Amino acid sequence: CASSVGMGLAGGQWDTQYF.

V usage is TRBV7-7 and J usage is TRBJ2-5, with unresolved D. Germline assignment: CDR1 SSHAT and CDR2 FNYEAQ (reference sequence). V was pared by 5 bases and J by 3 bases, with 10 bases between. This CDR3 has 13 amino acids. In DNA form, the CDR3 reads TGTGCCAGCAGCGCTGGGTCAAAAGAGACCCAGTACTTC. Translation: CASSAGSKETQYF.

The chain uses TRBV4-1 and TRBJ2-5; 10 bases fit TRBD2. The junction had 6 bases not matched to a gene; V was cut back by 0 bases and J by 2 bases. This CDR3 is built from 17 residues. Germline values: CDR1 MGHRA, CDR2 YSYEKL. The CDR3, as DNA: TGCGCCAGCAGCCAAGAATATGGTAGCGGGGGGCAAGAGACCCAGTACTTC. Translation: CASSQEYGSGGQETQYF.

The CDR3 is CASRYRGLSGYTF. DNA of the CDR3: TGTGCCAGCAGGTACCGGGGGCTGAGTGGCTACACCTTC. The chain employs TRBV6-5 and TRBJ1-2; weak D call: TRBD1 (6 bases). Germline lookup yields CDR1 MNHEY and CDR2 SVGAGI. V lost 6 bases and J 7 bases, leaving 15 bases between the germline ends. The CDR3 covers 13 residues.

CDR3 in amino acids: CASTGTSGNYEQYF. Written as DNA, the CDR3 is TGTGCCAGCACCGGGACTAGCGGAAACTACGAGCAGTACTTC. The V and J genes are TRBV2 and TRBJ2-7; TRBD2 agrees at 11 bases. The CDR3 covers 14 residues. Germline V gene sequence: CDR1 SNHLY, CDR2 FYNNEI. The V segment lost 7 bases and the J segment 3 bases; nucleotides outside the gene matches: 5.

This clone was counted once. The chain recombines TRBV18 with TRBJ1-1; possibly TRBD1 for D (6 bases). The CDR3 consists of 15 residues. Germline loops: CDR1 KGHSH, CDR2 LQKENI. V gave up 6 bases and J gave up 4 bases, with 18 bases separating them. In DNA, the CDR3 is TGTGCCAGCTCCCAAGGGGGGAGTCGGTCCACTGAAGCTTTCTTT. It yields the protein CASSQGGSRSTEAFF.

The count of this clone is one. The chain combines TRBV28 with TRBJ2-5; 12 bases agree with TRBD2. The CDR3 is made up of 16 amino acids. The germline CDR1 and CDR2 sequences are MDHEN and SYDVKM. J lost 4 bases, V lost 7 bases, and 10 bases had no gene match. The CDR3 spells CASISGLAGGRETQYF. The DNA of the CDR3 is TGTGCCAGCATTTCTGGTCTAGCGGGAGGGAGAGAGACCCAGTACTTC.

This chain connects TRBV6-5 to TRBJ2-7; D gene ambiguous. Trimming took off 0 bases at V and 6 bases at J, with 3 bases between the two ends. Germline V gene lookup returns CDR1 MNHEY and CDR2 SVGAGI. CDR3 size: 11 residues. CDR3 DNA sequence: TGTGCCAGCAGTTACTCGGGCGAGCAGTACTTC. It yields the protein CASSYSGEQYF.

The chain uses TRBV7-2 and TRBJ2-3, with D possibly TRBD2 on 6 matching bases. CDR3 length: 16 residues. Germline V lookup: CDR1 SGHTA, CDR2 FQGNSA. Trimming pared 4 bases from V and 1 base from J, leaving 15 bases between. The CDR3 is CASSSRRGLGTDTQYF. Written as DNA, the CDR3 is TGTGCCAGCAGCTCCCGGCGGGGTTTGGGCACAGATACGCAGTATTTT.

This rearrangement joins TRBV5-4 to TRBJ2-5; 15 positions match TRBD2. Losses at the gene ends were 4 bases for V and 7 bases for J; bases not matched to a gene: 8. This CDR3 comprises 16 residues. In germline, CDR1 is SGHNT, CDR2 YYREEE (reference sequence). The CDR3 loop reads CASSPGLAGGPGTQYF. Written as DNA, the CDR3 is TGTGCCAGCAGCCCAGGACTAGCGGGGGGGCCGGGGACCCAGTACTTC.

This rearrangement joins TRBV2 to TRBJ2-5, with D unclear. This CDR3 contains 13 residues. Deletions cut 5 bases from V and 0 bases from J, with 7 bases between. Per the germline V gene, CDR1 is SNHLY and CDR2 is FYNNEI. The CDR3 DNA sequence: TGTGCCAGCAGTCGCCTGTACCAAGAGACCCAGTACTTC. Encoded protein: CASSRLYQETQYF.

The chain links TRBV18 to TRBJ1-4; D call uncertain. The CDR3 loop spans 15 amino acids. Germline CDR1 reads KGHSH; CDR2 reads LQKENI. The V end was cut by 3 bases, the J end by 0 bases, with 8 bases between. The CDR3 DNA is TGTGCCAGCTCACCTCAGAGGGCAACTAATGAAAAACTGTTTTTT. It yields the protein CASSPQRATNEKLFF.

The chain links TRBV5-4 to TRBJ2-3; D call uncertain. The CDR3 length is 16 residues. Germline V CDR1 and CDR2: SGHNT, YYREEE (reference sequence). Trimming cost V 2 bases and J 0 bases, with 13 bases left between them. Here the CDR3 DNA reads TGTGCCAGCAGCTTCTCCCGGACCCGCAGCACAGATACGCAGTATTTT. Protein: CASSFSRTRSTDTQYF.

The rearrangement uses TRBV19 and TRBJ2-3; 11 nucleotides line up with TRBD2. The CDR3 extends over 16 amino acids. V dropped 1 base and J dropped 6; count of bases not matched to a gene: 6. The germline V gene encodes CDR1 LNHDA and CDR2 SQIVND (reference sequence). This chain's CDR3 is CASSIGLAGGRDTQYF. Written as DNA, the CDR3 is TGTGCCAGTAGTATAGGGCTAGCGGGAGGCCGGGATACGCAGTATTTT.

The chain links TRBV30 to TRBJ2-3, with 7 positions matching TRBD1. Germline-derived CDR1 and CDR2 are GTSNPN and SVGIG (reference sequence). With 3 bases clipped from V and 5 bases from J, the junction kept 11 bases outside the gene matches. The CDR3 consists of 15 residues. In nucleotides, the CDR3 is TGTGCCTGGAGAACCACGCAGGGGGTCCGAGATACGCAGTATTTT. Amino acids: CAWRTTQGVRDTQYF.

The chain joins TRBV7-3 to TRBJ2-3; 9 bases are shared with TRBD2. This CDR3 contains 14 residues. With 5 bases clipped from V and 6 bases from J, the junction kept 6 bases outside the gene matches. The germline CDR1 and CDR2 sequences are SGHTA and FQGTGA. CDR3: CASSLTSGGDTQYF. The CDR3 DNA follows: TGTGCCAGCAGCCTGACTAGCGGAGGGGATACGCAGTATTTT.